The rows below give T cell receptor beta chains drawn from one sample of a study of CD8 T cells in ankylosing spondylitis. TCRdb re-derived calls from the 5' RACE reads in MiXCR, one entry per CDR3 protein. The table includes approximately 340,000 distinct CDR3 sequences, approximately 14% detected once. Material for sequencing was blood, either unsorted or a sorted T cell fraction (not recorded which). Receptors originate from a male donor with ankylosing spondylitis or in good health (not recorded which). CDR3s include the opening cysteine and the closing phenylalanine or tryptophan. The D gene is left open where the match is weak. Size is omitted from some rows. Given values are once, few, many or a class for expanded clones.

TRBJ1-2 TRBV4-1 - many CASSQDLGGYGYTF TGCGCCAGCAGCCAAGATTTAGGGGGCTATGGCTACACCTTC
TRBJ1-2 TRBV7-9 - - CASSLDTHYGYTF TGTGCCAGCAGCTTGGACACACACTATGGCTACACCTTC
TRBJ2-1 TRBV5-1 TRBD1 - CASSPDRGDNEQFF TGCGCCAGCAGCCCGGACAGGGGGGACAATGAGCAGTTCTTC
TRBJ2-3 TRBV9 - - CASSVETGSFTDTQYF TGTGCCAGCAGCGTAGAAACGGGATCCTTCACAGATACGCAGTATTTT
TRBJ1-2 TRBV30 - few CAWSTGLYGYTF TGTGCCTGGAGTACCGGGCTTTATGGCTACACCTTC
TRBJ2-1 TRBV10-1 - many CASSMGKTGNEQFF TGCGCCAGCAGTATGGGCAAGACTGGGAATGAGCAGTTCTTC
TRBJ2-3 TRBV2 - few CASSEWSLTDTQYF TGTGCCAGCAGTGAATGGTCCCTCACAGATACGCAGTATTTT
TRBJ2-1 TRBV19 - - CASSIAGASNNEQFF TGTGCCAGTAGTATAGCGGGAGCCTCTAACAATGAGCAGTTCTTC
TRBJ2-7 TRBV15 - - CATSRDLTYEQYF TGTGCCACCAGCAGGGACCTAACCTACGAGCAGTACTTC
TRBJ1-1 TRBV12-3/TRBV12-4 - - CASSPWAF TGTGCCAGCAGTCCATGGGCCTTT